The 9 T cell receptor beta chains presented below share a single source sample, sequenced in a study of T cells in women clearing cervical HPV infection. TCRdb's copy holds only in-frame clones and misses some; the assay was immunoSEQ multiplex PCR. This table lists 25,000 to 30,000 clones. Sequenced: blood buffy coat. The receptors originated from a woman aged 18 to 75 with a cervical HPV16 infection that either progressed to CIN3+ or cleared (not recorded which).

Details on this clone: The read comes to an end 3 residues before the CDR3 does, leaving the germline J gene to fill in the end. The chain uses TRBV18 and TRBJ2-3, with D perhaps TRBD1 (5 bases). CDR3 length: 14 amino acids. Looked up from germline, CDR1 is KGHSH and CDR2 is LQKENI. V gave up 1 base and J gave up 0 bases, with 5 bases separating them. The CDR3 DNA, read in part, is TGTGCCAGCTCACCACAGGGGAGCACAGATACG. Protein product: CASSPQGSTDT. The whole CDR3 region reads CASSPQGSTDTQYF.

This clone registers medium-sized by frequency. The CDR3 goes on 3 residues after the read ends, and that part is filled in from the germline J gene. The genes are TRBV18 and TRBJ2-2; 8 bases line up with TRBD2. The CDR3 runs 15 residues. The V gene's germline CDR1 is KGHSH and CDR2 LQKENI. The junction had 8 bases not matched to a gene; V was cut back by 5 bases and J by 6 bases. CDR3 region: CASSTISGDAGELFF. CDR3 DNA, as far as it was read: TGTGCCAGCTCAACCATTAGCGGGGACGCCGGGGAG.

Comments on this clone: The CDR3 is cut off 3 residues early in the read; its end comes from the germline J gene. This chain joins TRBV7-3 and TRBJ1-2; tentatively, D is TRBD1 (6 bases). CDR3 length equals 15 residues. Germline values: CDR1 SGHTA, CDR2 FQGTGA. The CDR3 loop is CASSRTSGGYNDYTF. Incomplete CDR3 DNA: TGTGCCAGCAGCAGGACTAGCGGGGGCTACAATGAC.

As for this clone: The read comes to an end 3 residues before the CDR3 does, leaving the germline J gene to fill in the end. This chain uses TRBV20-1 with TRBJ2-7; 8 bases line up with TRBD2. The J segment lost 1 base and the V segment lost 3 bases, leaving 2 bases of the junction unmatched. Germline V gene sequence: CDR1 DFQATT, CDR2 SNEGSKA (reference sequence). This CDR3 is built from 13 residues. The part of the CDR3 DNA that was read is TGCAGTGCTAGCGGCGGGGGGTCCTACGAG. This sequence encodes CSASGGGSYE. The full CDR3 sequence reads CSASGGGSYEQYF.

Details on this clone: The DNA ends 3 residues before the CDR3 does, and the rest of the CDR3 is filled in from the germline J gene. The chain links TRBV7-2 to TRBJ1-5; perhaps TRBD1 as D (5 bases). CDR3 size: 15 residues. V lost 3 bases and J 6 bases, leaving 15 bases between the germline ends. Germline CDR1 reads SGHTA; CDR2 reads FQGNSA. The CDR3 reads CASSFLTGEGQPQHF. The covered CDR3 bases are TGTGCCAGCAGCTTTTTGACGGGGGAAGGTCAGCCC.

A remark on this clone: With the read ending 3 residues before the CDR3 end, the germline J gene is used to fill in that end. V usage is TRBV6-2 or TRBV6-3 and J usage is TRBJ1-1, with D maybe TRBD1 (5 bases). Germline CDR1 is MNHEY and CDR2 is SVGEGT. The CDR3 is 13 amino acids. V was shortened by 5 bases and J by 2 bases, with 9 bases between the two germline ends. CDR3 DNA (partial): TGTGCCAGCAGTCCGACAGTCAACACTGAA. It encodes CASSPTVNTE. The complete CDR3 protein is CASSPTVNTEAFF.

For this clone: Coverage ceases 3 residues before the CDR3 finishes, and the germline J gene fills in the end. The rearrangement joins TRBV2 to TRBJ2-1; 13 nucleotides line up with TRBD2. Losses at the gene ends were 5 bases for V and 7 bases for J; bases not matched to a gene: 5. This CDR3 has 15 residues. The germline V gene encodes CDR1 SNHLY and CDR2 FYNNEI. Partial CDR3 DNA: TGTGCCAGCAGTAACGGACTAGCGGGGGATAATGAG. Protein: CASSNGLAGDNE. The whole CDR3 sequence is CASSNGLAGDNEQFF.

Note on this clone: The read terminates 3 residues ahead of where the CDR3 ends, so the germline J gene completes it. The chain joins TRBV6-2 or TRBV6-3 to TRBJ1-3, with D possibly matching TRBD1 (6 bases). Trimming pared 6 bases from V and 0 bases from J, leaving 12 bases between. The CDR3 is 15 residues long. CDR1 and CDR2 from the germline V gene are MNHEY and SVGEGT. This CDR3 reads CASRTGILSGNTIYF. CDR3 bases read: TGTGCCAGCAGAACAGGGATCCTCTCTGGAAACACC.

Regarding this clone: Read data end 3 residues before the CDR3 end; the end is taken from the germline J gene. This rearrangement joins TRBV19 to TRBJ1-1; 7 bases fit TRBD1. Germline V gives CDR1 LNHDA, CDR2 SQIVND (reference sequence). The trim removed 3 bases at V and 1 base at J, leaving 2 bases unmatched. The CDR3 contains 14 residues. The DNA read from the CDR3 is TGTGCCAGTAGTATGGACAGGAGGAACACTGAA. It codes for CASSMDRRNTE. The entire CDR3 is CASSMDRRNTEAFF.